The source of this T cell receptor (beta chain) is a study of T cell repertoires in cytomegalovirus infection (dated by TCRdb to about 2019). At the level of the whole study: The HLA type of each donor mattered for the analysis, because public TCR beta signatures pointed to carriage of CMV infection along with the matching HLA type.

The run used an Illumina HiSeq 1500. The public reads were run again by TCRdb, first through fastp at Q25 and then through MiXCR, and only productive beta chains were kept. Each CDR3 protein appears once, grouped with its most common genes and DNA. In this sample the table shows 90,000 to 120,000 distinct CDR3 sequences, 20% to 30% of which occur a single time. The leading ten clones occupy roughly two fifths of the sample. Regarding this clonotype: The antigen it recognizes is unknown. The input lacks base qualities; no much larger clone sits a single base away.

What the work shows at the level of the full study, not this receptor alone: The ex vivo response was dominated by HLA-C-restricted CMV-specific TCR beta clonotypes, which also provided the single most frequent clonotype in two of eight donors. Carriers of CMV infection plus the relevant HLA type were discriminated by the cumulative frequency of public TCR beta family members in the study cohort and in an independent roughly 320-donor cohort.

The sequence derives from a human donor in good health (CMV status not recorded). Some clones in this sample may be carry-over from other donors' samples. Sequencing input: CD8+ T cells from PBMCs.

The nucleotides read TGTGCCAGCAGCCACACAATTGCCGGGGGCTACGAGCAGTACTTC. It translates to CASSHTIAGGYEQYF. The rearrangement combines TRBV4-2 with TRBJ2-7; TRBD2 could be the D gene, as 6 bases match. The CDR3 goes from the cysteine to the phenylalanine over 15 residues. The DNA shown is the 45-base CDR3, in frame from base 1. V loses 3 bases, J loses 3 bases, and the germline ends lie 15 bases apart. CDR1 and CDR2 were assigned from the germline V gene as LGHNA and YNFKEQ.